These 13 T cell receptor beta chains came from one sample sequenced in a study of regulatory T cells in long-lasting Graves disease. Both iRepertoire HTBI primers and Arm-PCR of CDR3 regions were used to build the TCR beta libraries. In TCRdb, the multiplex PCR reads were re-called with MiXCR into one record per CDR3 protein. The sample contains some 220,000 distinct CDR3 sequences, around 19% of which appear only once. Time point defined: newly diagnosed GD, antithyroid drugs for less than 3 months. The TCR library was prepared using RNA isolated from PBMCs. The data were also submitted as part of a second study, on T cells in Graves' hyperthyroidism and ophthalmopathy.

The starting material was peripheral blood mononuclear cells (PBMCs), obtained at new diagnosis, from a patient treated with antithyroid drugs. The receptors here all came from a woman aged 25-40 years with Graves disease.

The CDR3 sequence: CASSLVQLEDRETQYF. The CDR3 DNA sequence: TGTGCCAGCAGCTTAGTTCAACTCGAGGACCGGGAGACCCAGTACTTC. The V gene is TRBV11-2, the J gene TRBJ2-3; no definite D call. The J call may not be correct, given that the DNA end is closer to TRBJ2-5. This CDR3 contains 16 residues. The V gene's germline CDR1 is SGHAT and CDR2 FQNNGV.

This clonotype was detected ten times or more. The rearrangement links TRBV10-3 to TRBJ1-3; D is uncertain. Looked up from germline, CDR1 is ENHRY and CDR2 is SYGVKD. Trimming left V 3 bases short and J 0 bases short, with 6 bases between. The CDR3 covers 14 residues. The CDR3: CAISDLGSGNTIYF. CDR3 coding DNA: TGTGCCATCAGTGATCTGGGCTCTGGAAACACCATATATTTT.

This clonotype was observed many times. In DNA form, the CDR3 reads TGTGCCAGCAGCACTCGGACCCAGCGGGGCGCCGGGGAGCTGTTTTTT. Translation gives CASSTRTQRGAGELFF. The chain recombines TRBV11-2 with TRBJ2-2; 7 bases fit TRBD2. Looked up from germline, CDR1 is SGHAT and CDR2 is FQNNGV. Germline trimming cut 5 bases from V and 6 bases from J; bases unmatched to any gene: 12. The length of the CDR3 is 16 residues.

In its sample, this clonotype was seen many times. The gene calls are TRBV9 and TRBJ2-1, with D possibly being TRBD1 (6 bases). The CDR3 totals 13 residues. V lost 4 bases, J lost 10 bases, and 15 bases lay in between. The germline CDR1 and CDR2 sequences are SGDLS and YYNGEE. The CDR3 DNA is TGTGCCAGCAGCCCCGGGACGGACAGAGAGCAGTTCTTC. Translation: CASSPGTDREQFF.

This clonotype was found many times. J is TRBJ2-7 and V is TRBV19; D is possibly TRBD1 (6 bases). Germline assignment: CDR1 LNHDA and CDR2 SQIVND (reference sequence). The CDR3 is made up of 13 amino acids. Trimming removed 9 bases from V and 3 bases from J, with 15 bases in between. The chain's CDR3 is CASAGTPDYEQYF. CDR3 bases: TGTGCCAGCGCCGGGACACCAGACTACGAGCAGTACTTC.

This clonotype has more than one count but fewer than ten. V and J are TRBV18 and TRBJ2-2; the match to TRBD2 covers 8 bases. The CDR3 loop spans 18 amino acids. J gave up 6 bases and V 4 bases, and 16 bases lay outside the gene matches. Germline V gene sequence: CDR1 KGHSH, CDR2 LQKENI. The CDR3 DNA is TGTGCCAGCTCACAAACGGCAGTCGCGGCGGGAGGAGCCGGGGAGCTGTTTTTT. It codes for CASSQTAVAAGGAGELFF. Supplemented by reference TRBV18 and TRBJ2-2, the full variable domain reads NAGVMQNPRHLVRRRGQEARLRCSPMKGHSHVYWYRQLPEEGLKFMVYLQKENIIDESGMPKERFSAEFPKEGPSILRIQQVVRGDSAAYFCASSQTAVAAGGAGELFFGEGSRLTVL.

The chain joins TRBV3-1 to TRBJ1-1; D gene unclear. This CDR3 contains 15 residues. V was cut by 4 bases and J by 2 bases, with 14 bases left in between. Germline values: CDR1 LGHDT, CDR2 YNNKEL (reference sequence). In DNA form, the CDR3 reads TGTGCCAGCAGCCGTAGGACGGGATTAAACACTGAAGCTTTCTTT. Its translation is CASSRRTGLNTEAFF.

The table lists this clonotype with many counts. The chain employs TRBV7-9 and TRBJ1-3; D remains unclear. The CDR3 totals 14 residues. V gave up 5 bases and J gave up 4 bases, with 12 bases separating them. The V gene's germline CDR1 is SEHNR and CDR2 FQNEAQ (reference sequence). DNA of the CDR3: TGTGCCAGCAGCCTAGAGGCGTCGGGAAACACCATATATTTT. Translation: CASSLEASGNTIYF.

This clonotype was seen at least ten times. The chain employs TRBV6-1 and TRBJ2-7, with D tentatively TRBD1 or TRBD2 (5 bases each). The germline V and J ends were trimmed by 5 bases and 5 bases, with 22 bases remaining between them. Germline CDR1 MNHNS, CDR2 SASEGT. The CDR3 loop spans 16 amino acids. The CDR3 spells CASSRSSGPLNHEQYF. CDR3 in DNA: TGTGCCAGCAGTCGTTCTTCGGGGCCCTTAAACCACGAGCAGTACTTC.

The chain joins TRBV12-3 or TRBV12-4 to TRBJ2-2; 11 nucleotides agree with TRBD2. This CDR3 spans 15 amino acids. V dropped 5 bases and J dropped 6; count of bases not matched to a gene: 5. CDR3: CASSLWGLAAGELFF. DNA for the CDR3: TGTGCCAGCAGTCTTTGGGGACTAGCGGCCGGGGAGCTGTTTTTT.

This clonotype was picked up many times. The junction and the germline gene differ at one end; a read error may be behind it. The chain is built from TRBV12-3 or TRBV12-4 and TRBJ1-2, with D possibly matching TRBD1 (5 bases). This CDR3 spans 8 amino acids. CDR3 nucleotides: TGTGCCAGCGTCCGGGGGAAGTTC. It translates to CASVRGKF.

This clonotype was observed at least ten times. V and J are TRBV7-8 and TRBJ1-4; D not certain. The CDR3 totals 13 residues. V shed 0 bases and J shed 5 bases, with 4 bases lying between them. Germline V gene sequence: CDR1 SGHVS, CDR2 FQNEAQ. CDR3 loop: CASSLAQNEKLFF. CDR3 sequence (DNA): TGTGCCAGCAGCTTAGCTCAGAATGAAAAACTGTTTTTT. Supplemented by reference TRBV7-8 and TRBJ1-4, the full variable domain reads GAGVSQSPRYKVAKRGQDVALRCDPISGHVSLFWYQQALGQGPEFLTYFQNEAQLDKSGLPSDRFFAERPEGSVSTLKIQRTQQEDSAVYLCASSLAQNEKLFFGSGTQLSVL.

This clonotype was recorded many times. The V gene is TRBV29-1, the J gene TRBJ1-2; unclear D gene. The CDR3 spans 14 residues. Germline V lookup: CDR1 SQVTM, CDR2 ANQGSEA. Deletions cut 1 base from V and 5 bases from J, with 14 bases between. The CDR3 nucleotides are TGCAGCGTTGAAGTAGTTGCGGGCGAATATGGCTACACCTTC. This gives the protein CSVEVVAGEYGYTF.